This T cell receptor (beta chain) was captured by sequencing in a study of T-cell reconstitution after alpha-beta-depleted transplantation in children. The library targeted TCRbeta and was prepared with unique molecular identifiers. TCRdb ran MiXCR on the PCR reads and lists one entry per CDR3 protein. The sample lists hundreds of thousands of distinct CDR3 sequences; about 33% were seen once. Trimming cost V 1 base and J 0 bases, with 10 bases left between them. The germline gives CDR1 SGHRS, CDR2 YFSETQ. The CDR3 consists of 15 residues. This sequence was found in a human donor who donated a stem cell graft to a child with aplastic anemia. The specimen comprised PBMCs from the stem cell graft donor, sampled from the stem cell graft. The chain carries TRBV5-1 and TRBJ2-5; no reliable D call. The CDR3, as DNA: TGCGCCAGCAGCTTGAGTAGGCAGAACCAAGAGACCCAGTACTTC. Its protein product is CASSLSRQNQETQYF. The full variable domain, rest sourced from reference TRBV5-1 and TRBJ2-5, is KAGVTQTPRYLIKTRGQQVTLSCSPISGHRSVSWYQQTPGQGLQFLFEYFSETQRNKGNFPGRFSGRQFSNSRSEMNVSTLELGDSALYLCASSLSRQNQETQYFGPGTRLLVL.